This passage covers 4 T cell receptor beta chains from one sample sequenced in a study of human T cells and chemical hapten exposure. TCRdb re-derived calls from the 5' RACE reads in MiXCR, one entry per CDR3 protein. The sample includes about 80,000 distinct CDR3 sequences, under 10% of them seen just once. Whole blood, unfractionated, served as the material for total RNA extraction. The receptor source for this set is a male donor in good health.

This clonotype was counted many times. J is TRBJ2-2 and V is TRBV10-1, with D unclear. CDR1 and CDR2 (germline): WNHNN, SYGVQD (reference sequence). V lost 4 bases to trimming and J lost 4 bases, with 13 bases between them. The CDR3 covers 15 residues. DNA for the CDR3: TGCGCCAGCAGTGTAGGAAGCCCGCGCACCGGGGAGCTGTTTTTT. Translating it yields CASSVGSPRTGELFF.

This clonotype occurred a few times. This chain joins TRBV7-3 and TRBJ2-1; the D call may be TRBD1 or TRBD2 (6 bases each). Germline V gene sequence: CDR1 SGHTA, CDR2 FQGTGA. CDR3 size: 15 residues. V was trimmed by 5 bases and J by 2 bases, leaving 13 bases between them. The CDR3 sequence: CASSPDGGAYNEQFF. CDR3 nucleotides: TGTGCCAGCAGCCCGGACGGGGGCGCCTACAATGAGCAGTTCTTC.

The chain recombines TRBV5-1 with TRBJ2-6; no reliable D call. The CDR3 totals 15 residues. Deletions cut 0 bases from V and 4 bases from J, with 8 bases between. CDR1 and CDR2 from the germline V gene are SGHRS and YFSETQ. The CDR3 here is CASSLGPPGANVLTF. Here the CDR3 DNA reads TGCGCCAGCAGCTTGGGGCCGCCCGGGGCCAACGTCCTGACTTTC.

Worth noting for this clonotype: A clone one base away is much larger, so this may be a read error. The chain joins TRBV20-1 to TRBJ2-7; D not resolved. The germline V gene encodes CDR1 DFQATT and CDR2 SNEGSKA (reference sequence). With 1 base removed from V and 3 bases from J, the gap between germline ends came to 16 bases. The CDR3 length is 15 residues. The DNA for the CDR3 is TGCAGTGCTAGAGTCGGTGACGGGCGCCTCTACGAGCAGTACTTC. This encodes CSARVGDGRLYEQYF.